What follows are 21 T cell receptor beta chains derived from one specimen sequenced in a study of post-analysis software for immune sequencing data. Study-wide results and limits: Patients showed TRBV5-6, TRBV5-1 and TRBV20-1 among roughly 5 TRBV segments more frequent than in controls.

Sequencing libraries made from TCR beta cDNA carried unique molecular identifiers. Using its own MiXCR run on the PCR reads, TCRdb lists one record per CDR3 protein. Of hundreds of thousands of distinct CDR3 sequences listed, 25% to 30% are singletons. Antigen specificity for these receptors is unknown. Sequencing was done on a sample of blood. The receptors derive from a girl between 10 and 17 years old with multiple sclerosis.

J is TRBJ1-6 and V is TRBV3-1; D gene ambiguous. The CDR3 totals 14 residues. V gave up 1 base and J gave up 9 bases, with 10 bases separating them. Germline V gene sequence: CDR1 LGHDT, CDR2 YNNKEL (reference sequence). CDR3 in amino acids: CASSQVGRSSPLHF. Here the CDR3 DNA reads TGTGCCAGCAGCCAAGTAGGGAGGAGTTCACCCCTCCACTTT.

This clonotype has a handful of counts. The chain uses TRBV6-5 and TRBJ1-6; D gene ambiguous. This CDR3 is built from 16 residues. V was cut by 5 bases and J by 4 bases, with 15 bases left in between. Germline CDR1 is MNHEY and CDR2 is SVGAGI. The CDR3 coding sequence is TGTGCCAGCAGTCCGCGCGTGGGAAGATATAATTCACCCCTCCACTTT. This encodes CASSPRVGRYNSPLHF.

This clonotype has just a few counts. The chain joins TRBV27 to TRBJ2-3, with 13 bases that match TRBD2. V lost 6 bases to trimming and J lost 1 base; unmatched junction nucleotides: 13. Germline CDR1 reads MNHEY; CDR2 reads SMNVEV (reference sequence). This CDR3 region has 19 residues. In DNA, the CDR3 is TGTGCCAGCAGCCCTAGACAGACTAGCGGGAGGTGGGGCACAGATACGCAGTATTTT. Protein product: CASSPRQTSGRWGTDTQYF.

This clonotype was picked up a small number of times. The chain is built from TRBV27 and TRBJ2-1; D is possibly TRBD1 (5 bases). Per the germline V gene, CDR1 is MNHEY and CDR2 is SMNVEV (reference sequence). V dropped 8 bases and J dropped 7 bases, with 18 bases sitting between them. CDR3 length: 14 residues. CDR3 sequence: CASGIKGSRNEQFF. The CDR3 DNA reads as TGTGCCAGCGGAATAAAGGGGTCGAGGAATGAGCAGTTCTTC.

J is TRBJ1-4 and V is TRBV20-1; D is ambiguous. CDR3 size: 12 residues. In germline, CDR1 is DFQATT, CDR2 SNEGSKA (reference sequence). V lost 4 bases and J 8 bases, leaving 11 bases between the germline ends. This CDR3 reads CSAKQGDEKLFF. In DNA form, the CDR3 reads TGCAGTGCTAAACAAGGTGACGAAAAACTGTTTTTT.

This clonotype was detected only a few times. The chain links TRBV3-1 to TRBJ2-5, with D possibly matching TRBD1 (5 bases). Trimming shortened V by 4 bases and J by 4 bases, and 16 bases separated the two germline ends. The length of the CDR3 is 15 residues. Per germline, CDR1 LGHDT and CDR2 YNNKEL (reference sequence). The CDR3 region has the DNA TGTGCCAGCAGCCGTTCGTCGGTTGGGGCAGAGACCCAGTACTTC. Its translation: CASSRSSVGAETQYF.

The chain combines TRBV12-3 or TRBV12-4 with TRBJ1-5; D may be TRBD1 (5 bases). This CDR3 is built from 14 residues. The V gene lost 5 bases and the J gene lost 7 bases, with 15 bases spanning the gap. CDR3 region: CASSERGAEQPQHF. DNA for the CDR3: TGTGCCAGCAGTGAGCGTGGGGCTGAACAGCCCCAGCATTTT.

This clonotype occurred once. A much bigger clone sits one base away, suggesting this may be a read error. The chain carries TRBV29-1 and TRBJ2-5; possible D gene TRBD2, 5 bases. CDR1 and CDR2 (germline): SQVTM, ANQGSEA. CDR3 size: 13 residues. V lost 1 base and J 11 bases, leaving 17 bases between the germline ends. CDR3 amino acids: CSVEASRAGEQYF. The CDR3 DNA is TGCAGCGTTGAAGCCTCGAGGGCGGGTGAGCAGTACTTC.

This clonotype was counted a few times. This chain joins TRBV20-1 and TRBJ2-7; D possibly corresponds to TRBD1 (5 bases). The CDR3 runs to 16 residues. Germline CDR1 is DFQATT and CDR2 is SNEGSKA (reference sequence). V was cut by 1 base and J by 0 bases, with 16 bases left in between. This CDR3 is CSARGGGRMSSYEQYF. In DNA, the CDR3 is TGCAGTGCTAGAGGGGGCGGCAGGATGAGCTCCTACGAGCAGTACTTC.

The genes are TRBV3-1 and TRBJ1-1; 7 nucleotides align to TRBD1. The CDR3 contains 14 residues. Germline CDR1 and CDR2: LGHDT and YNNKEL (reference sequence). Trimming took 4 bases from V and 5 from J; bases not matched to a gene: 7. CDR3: CASSRPSRGTEAFF. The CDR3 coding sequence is TGTGCCAGCAGCCGACCTTCCAGGGGGACTGAAGCTTTCTTT.

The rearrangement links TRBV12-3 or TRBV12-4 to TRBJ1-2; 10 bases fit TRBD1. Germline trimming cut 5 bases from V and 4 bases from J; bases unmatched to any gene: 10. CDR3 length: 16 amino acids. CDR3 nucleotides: TGTGCCAGCAGTACCCAGACAGGGGGCGCTTCCTATGGCTACACCTTC. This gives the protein CASSTQTGGASYGYTF.

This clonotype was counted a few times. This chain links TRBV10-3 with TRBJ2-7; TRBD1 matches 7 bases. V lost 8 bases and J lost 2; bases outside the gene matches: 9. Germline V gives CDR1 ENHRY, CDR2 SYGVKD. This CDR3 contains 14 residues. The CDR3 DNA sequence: TGTGCCATCGCAGGGACAGCGGATACCTACGAGCAGTACTTC. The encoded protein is CAIAGTADTYEQYF.

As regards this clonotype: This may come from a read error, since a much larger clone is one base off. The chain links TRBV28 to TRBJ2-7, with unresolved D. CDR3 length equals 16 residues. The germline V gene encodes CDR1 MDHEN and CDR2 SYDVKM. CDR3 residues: CTSSLGPGTVGYEQYF. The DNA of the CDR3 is TGTACCAGCAGTTTAGGACCCGGTACGGTGGGGTACGAGCAGTACTTC.

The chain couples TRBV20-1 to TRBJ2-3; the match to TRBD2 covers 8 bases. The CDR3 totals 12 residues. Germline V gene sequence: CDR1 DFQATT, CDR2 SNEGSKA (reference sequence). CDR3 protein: CITGGPGDTQYF. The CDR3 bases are TGCATCACGGGGGGGCCTGGAGATACGCAGTATTTT.

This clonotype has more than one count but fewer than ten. The CDR3 DNA reads TGCGCCAGCAGCCAAGTACAGGGTGGTAATTCACCCCTCCACTTT. Amino acid sequence: CASSQVQGGNSPLHF. The V and J genes are TRBV4-3 and TRBJ1-6, with TRBD1 as a possible D gene (6 bases). Germline V gives CDR1 LGHNA, CDR2 YSLEER. The germline V and J ends were trimmed by 1 base and 6 bases, with 10 bases remaining between them. The CDR3 length is 15 residues.

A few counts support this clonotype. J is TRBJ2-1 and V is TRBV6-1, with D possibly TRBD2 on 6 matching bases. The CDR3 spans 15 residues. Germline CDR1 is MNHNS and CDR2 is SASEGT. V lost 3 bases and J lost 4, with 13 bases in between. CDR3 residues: CASSDYNGGYNEQFF. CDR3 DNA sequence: TGTGCCAGCAGTGACTACAACGGAGGGTACAATGAGCAGTTCTTC.

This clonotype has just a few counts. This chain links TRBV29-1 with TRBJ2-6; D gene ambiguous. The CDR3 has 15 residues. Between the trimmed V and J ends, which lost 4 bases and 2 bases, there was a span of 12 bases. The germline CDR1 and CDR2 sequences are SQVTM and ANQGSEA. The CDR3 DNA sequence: TGCAGCGTTGTGTGGTTTCGGACTGGGGCCAACGTCCTGACTTTC. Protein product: CSVVWFRTGANVLTF. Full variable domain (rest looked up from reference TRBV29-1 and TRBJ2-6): SAVISQKPSRDICQRGTSLTIQCQVDSQVTMMFWYRQQPGQSLTLIATANQGSEATYESGFVIDKFPISRPNLTFSTLTVSNMSPEDSSIYLCSVVWFRTGANVLTFGAGSRLTVL.

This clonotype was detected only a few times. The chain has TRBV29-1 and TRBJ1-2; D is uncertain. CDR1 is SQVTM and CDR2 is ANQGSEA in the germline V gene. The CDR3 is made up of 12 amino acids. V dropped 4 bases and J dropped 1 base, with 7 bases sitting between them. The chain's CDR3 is CSVVSLNYGYTF. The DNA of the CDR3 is TGCAGCGTTGTTTCCCTTAACTATGGCTACACCTTC.

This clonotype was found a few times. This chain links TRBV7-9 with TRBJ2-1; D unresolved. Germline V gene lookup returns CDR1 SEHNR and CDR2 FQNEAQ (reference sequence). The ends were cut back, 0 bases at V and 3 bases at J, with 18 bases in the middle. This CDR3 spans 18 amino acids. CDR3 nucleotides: TGTGCCAGCAGCTTAGCTCGGGTAGGTCAGAAGCGCTACAATGAGCAGTTCTTC. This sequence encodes CASSLARVGQKRYNEQFF. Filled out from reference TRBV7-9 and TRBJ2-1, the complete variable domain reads DTGVSQNPRHKITKRGQNVTFRCDPISEHNRLYWYRQTLGQGPEFLTYFQNEAQLEKSRLLSDRFSAERPKGSFSTLEIQRTEQGDSAMYLCASSLARVGQKRYNEQFFGPGTRLTVL.

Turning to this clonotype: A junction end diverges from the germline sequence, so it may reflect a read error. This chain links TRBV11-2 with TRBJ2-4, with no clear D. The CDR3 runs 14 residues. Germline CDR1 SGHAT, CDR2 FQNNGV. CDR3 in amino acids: CASSLFARTYEQCF. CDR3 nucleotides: TGTGCCAGCAGCCTTTTTGCTAGGACCTACGAGCAGTGCTTC. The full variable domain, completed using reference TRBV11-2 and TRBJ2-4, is EAGVAQSPRYKIIEKRQSVAFWCNPISGHATLYWYQQILGQGPKLLIQFQNNGVVDDSQLPKDRFSAERLKGVDSTLKIQPAKLEDSAVYLCASSLFARTYEQCFGAGTRLSVL.

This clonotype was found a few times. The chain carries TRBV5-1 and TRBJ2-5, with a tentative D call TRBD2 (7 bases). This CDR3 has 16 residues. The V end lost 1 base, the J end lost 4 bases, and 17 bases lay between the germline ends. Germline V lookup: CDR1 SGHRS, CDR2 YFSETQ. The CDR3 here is CASSLSGRGAGETQYF. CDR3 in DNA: TGCGCCAGCAGCTTGTCGGGACGGGGGGCAGGAGAGACCCAGTACTTC. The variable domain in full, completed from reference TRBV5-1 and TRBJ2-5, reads KAGVTQTPRYLIKTRGQQVTLSCSPISGHRSVSWYQQTPGQGLQFLFEYFSETQRNKGNFPGRFSGRQFSNSRSEMNVSTLELGDSALYLCASSLSGRGAGETQYFGPGTRLLVL.